The 9 T cell receptor beta chains presented below share a single source sample, sequenced in a study of vaccination effects on CD4 cells after COVID-19. ViraFEST used viral peptide pools to expand antigen-specific CD4+ T cells before sequencing. Investigators separated out CD4+ T cells once around 10 days of culture had passed. Recipients of the vaccine had no prior SARS-CoV-2 infection and negative nucleocapsid antibodies. These TCRs' antigens remain unknown. Measured with immunoSEQ multiplex PCR; TCRdb has only the in-frame clones, and not every one. This table holds 24,000 or so clones, 73% found once. This sample comprised CD4+ T cells from PBMCs cultured with SARS-CoV-2 spike peptides, obtained before COVID-19 vaccination. The source is a human donor who received a COVID-19 vaccine.

This sequence joins TRBV29-1 and TRBJ1-2, with D unresolved. Germline-derived CDR1 and CDR2 are SQVTM and ANQGSEA. The CDR3 consists of 11 residues. Trimming removed 4 bases from V and 2 bases from J, with 5 bases in between. In DNA, the CDR3 is TGCAGCGTTGTCTGGAACTATGGCTACACCTTC. It translates to CSVVWNYGYTF. The full variable domain, its missing parts supplied by reference TRBV29-1 and TRBJ1-2, is SAVISQKPSRDICQRGTSLTIQCQVDSQVTMMFWYRQQPGQSLTLIATANQGSEATYESGFVIDKFPISRPNLTFSTLTVSNMSPEDSSIYLCSVVWNYGYTFGSGTRLTVV.

This chain joins TRBV6-6 and TRBJ2-7, with unresolved D. The germline V and J ends were trimmed by 0 bases and 3 bases, with 9 bases remaining between them. There are 14 residues in the CDR3. The germline V gene encodes CDR1 MNHNY and CDR2 SVGAGI (reference sequence). The CDR3 DNA is TGTGCCAGCAGTTACTCAGACGGCGGCTACGAGCAGTACTTC. This codes for CASSYSDGGYEQYF.

V gene TRBV2 combines with J gene TRBJ1-6; 9 bases agree with TRBD1. V shed 5 bases and J 10 bases; nucleotides not matched to a gene: 15. Looked up from germline, CDR1 is SNHLY and CDR2 is FYNNEI. The CDR3 covers 17 residues. Here the CDR3 DNA reads TGTGCCAGCAGTTTCGATTACACAGGGGGCGCGGGGTCACCCCTCCACTTT. Its translation is CASSFDYTGGAGSPLHF.

The chain's CDR3 is CASSPGTLGNIQYF. The CDR3 DNA reads as TGTGCCAGTAGTCCCGGCACCCTGGGCAACATTCAGTACTTC. V is TRBV19 and J is TRBJ2-4; no clear D. The germline V gene has CDR1 LNHDA and CDR2 SQIVND (reference sequence). The V gene lost 5 bases and the J gene lost 7 bases, with 15 bases spanning the gap. The CDR3 covers 14 residues.

The chain joins TRBV5-6 to TRBJ2-7; D unresolved. This CDR3 spans 11 amino acids. Germline V gives CDR1 SGHDT, CDR2 YYEEEE. Trimming took off 3 bases at V and 3 bases at J, with 4 bases between the two ends. The CDR3 spells CASSSHYEQYF. For the CDR3, the DNA is TGTGCCAGCAGCTCCCACTACGAGCAGTACTTC. Complete variable domain (other parts from reference TRBV5-6 and TRBJ2-7): DAGVTQSPTHLIKTRGQQVTLRCSPKSGHDTVSWYQQALGQGPQFIFQYYEEEERQRGNFPDRFSGHQFPNYSSELNVNALLLGDSALYLCASSSHYEQYFGPGTRLTVT.

V usage is TRBV28 and J usage is TRBJ2-7, with 13 bases that match TRBD2. V was pared by 3 bases and J by 0 bases, with 20 bases of the junction left unmatched. The CDR3 is 22 amino acids. The V gene's germline CDR1 is MDHEN and CDR2 SYDVKM. In nucleotides, the CDR3 is TGTGCCAGCAGTTTTGGTTTTGTTTGGGGACTAGCGGGGCGAAAACCCTCCTACGAGCAGTACTTC. Translating it yields CASSFGFVWGLAGRKPSYEQYF.

V and J are TRBV7-9 and TRBJ1-1; possibly TRBD1 for D (6 bases). V lost 2 bases and J 6 bases, leaving 13 bases between the germline ends. The CDR3 runs to 14 residues. Per the germline V gene, CDR1 is SEHNR and CDR2 is FQNEAQ (reference sequence). The CDR3 region is CASSLLRGRAEAFF. The CDR3, as DNA: TGTGCCAGCAGCTTACTCAGGGGTAGAGCTGAAGCTTTCTTT.

J is TRBJ2-5 and V is TRBV6-1; the match to TRBD2 covers 11 bases. This CDR3 has 17 amino acids. V shed 2 bases, J shed 4 bases, and the junction held 9 bases outside the gene matches. Germline CDR1 and CDR2: MNHNS and SASEGT. The DNA of the CDR3 is TGTGCCAGCAGTGAACCCGGGGTAGCGGGGGGGCCAGAGACCCAGTACTTC. This gives the protein CASSEPGVAGGPETQYF.

Concerning this clone: Distinct nucleotide sequences in the sample also encode this CDR3. V is TRBV30 and J is TRBJ1-1; D is uncertain. This CDR3 contains 14 residues. The ends were cut back, 0 bases at V and 1 base at J, with 9 bases in the middle. Germline CDR1 GTSNPN, CDR2 SVGIG (reference sequence). The CDR3 reads CAWSVNRRNTEAFF. The CDR3 region has the DNA TGTGCCTGGAGTGTAAATCGGAGGAACACTGAAGCTTTCTTT.